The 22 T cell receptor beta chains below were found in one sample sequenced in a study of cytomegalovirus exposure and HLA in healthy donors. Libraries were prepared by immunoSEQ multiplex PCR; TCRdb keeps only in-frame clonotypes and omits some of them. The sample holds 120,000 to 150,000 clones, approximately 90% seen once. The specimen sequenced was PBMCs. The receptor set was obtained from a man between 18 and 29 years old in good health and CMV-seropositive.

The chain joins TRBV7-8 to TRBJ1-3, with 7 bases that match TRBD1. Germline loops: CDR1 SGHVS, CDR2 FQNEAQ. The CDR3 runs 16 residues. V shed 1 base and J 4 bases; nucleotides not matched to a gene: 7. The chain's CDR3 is CASSLVEGARGNTIYF. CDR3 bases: TGTGCCAGCAGCTTAGTGGAGGGGGCAAGAGGAAACACCATATATTTT.

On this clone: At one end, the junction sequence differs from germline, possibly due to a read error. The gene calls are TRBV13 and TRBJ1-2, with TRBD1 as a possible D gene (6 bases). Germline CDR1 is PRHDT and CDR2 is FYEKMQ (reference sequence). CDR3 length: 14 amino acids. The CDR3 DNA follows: TGTGCCAGCAGCACCCGAAACAGGGCGCATGGTTACACCTTC. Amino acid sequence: CASSTRNRAHGYTF. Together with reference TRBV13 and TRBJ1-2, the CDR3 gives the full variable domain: AAGVIQSPRHLIKEKRETATLKCYPIPRHDTVYWYQQGPGQDPQFLISFYEKMQSDKGSIPDRFSAQQFSDYHSELNMSSLELGDSALYFCASSTRNRAHGYTFGSGTRLTVV.

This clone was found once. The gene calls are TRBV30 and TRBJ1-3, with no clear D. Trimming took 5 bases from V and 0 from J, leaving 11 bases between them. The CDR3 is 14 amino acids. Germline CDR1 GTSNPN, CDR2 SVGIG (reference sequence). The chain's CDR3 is CAWDPTASGNTIYF. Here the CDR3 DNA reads TGTGCCTGGGACCCAACAGCCTCTGGAAACACCATATATTTT.

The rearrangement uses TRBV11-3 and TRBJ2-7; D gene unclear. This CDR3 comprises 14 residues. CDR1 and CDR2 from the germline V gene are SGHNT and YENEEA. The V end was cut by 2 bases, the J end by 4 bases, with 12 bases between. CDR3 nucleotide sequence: TGTGCCAGCAGCTTAAGACCTAGTGGTTACGAGCAGTACTTC. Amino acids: CASSLRPSGYEQYF.

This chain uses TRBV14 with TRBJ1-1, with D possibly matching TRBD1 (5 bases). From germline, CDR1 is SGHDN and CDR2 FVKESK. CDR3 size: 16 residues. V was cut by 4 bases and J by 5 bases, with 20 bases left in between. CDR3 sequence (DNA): TGTGCCAGCAGCCTCTCACTCGGACGGGGACTTACTGAAGCTTTCTTT. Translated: CASSLSLGRGLTEAFF.

CDR3 sequence: CASSQFMNTEAFF. For the CDR3, the DNA is TGCGCCAGCAGCCAGTTTATGAACACTGAAGCTTTCTTT. The chain combines TRBV4-1 with TRBJ1-1; D is ambiguous. The germline gives CDR1 MGHRA, CDR2 YSYEKL. The ends were cut back, 3 bases at V and 0 bases at J, with 5 bases in the middle. This CDR3 region has 13 residues.

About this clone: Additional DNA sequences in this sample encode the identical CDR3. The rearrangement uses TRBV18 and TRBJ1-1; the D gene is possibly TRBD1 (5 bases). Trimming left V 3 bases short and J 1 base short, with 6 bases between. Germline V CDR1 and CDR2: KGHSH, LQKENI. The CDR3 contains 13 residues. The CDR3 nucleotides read TGTGCCAGCTCACCCGGGGGGAACACTGAAGCTTTCTTT. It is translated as CASSPGGNTEAFF.

CDR3 loop: CASRWDSYTGELFF. The DNA for the CDR3 is TGTGCCAGTAGATGGGACAGCTACACCGGGGAGCTGTTTTTT. The rearrangement uses TRBV19 and TRBJ2-2; TRBD1 aligns across 7 bases. CDR3 size: 14 residues. Germline V gene sequence: CDR1 LNHDA, CDR2 SQIVND (reference sequence). V shed 6 bases and J 3 bases; nucleotides not matched to a gene: 4.

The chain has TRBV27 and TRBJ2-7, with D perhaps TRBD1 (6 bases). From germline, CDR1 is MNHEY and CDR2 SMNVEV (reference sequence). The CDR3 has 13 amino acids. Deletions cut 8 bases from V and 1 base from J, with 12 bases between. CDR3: CASWTDLSYEQYF. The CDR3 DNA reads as TGTGCCAGCTGGACAGATTTATCCTACGAGCAGTACTTC.

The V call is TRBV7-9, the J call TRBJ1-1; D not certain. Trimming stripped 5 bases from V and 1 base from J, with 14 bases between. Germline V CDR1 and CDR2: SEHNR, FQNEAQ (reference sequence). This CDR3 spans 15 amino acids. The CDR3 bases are TGTGCCAGCAGCCCCCAGCCAGGTCCGAACACTGAAGCTTTCTTT. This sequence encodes CASSPQPGPNTEAFF.

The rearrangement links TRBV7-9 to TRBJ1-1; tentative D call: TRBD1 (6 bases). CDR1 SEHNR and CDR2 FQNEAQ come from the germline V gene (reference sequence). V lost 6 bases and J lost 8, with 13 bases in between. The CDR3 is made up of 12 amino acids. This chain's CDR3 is CASSSRGREAFF. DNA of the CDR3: TGTGCCAGCAGTTCCAGGGGTCGAGAAGCTTTCTTT.

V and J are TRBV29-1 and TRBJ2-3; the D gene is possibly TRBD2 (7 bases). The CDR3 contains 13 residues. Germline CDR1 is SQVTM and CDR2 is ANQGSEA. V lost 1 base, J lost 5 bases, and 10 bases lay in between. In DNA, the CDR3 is TGCAGCGTTGAAGGGGGGGGCCGAGATACGCAGTATTTT. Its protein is CSVEGGGRDTQYF.

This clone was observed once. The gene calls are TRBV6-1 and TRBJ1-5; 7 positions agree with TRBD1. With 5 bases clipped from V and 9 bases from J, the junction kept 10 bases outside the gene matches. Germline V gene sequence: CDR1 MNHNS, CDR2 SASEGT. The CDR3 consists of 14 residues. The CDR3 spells CASSIGQEFGPQHF. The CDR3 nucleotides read TGTGCCAGCAGTATCGGACAGGAGTTCGGGCCCCAGCATTTT.

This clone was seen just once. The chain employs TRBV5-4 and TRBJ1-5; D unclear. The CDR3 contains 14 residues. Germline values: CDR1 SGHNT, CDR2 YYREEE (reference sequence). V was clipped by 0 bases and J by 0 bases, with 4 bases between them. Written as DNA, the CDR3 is TGTGCCAGCAGCTTGGCTTATAGCAATCAGCCCCAGCATTTT. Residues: CASSLAYSNQPQHF. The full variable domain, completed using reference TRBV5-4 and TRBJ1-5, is ETGVTQSPTHLIKTRGQQVTLRCSSQSGHNTVSWYQQALGQGPQFIFQYYREEENGRGNFPPRFSGLQFPNYSSELNVNALELDDSALYLCASSLAYSNQPQHFGDGTRLSIL.

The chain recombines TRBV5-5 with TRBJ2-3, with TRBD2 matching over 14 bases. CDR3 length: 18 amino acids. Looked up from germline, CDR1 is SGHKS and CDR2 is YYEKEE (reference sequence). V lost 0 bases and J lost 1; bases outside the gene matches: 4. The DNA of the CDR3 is TGTGCCAGCAGCTTGGGACTAGCGGGAGGGTTTCGCACAGATACGCAGTATTTT. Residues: CASSLGLAGGFRTDTQYF.

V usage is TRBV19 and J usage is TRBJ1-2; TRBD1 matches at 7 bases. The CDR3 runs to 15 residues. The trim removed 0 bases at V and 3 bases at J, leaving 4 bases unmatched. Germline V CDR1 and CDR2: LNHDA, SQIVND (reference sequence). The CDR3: CASSIDLGTDYGYTF. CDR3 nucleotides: TGTGCCAGTAGTATAGATCTTGGGACAGACTATGGCTACACCTTC.

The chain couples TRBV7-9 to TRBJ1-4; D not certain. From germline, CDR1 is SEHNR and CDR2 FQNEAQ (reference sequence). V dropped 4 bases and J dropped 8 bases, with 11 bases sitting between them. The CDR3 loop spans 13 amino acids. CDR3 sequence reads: CASSSVVREKLFF. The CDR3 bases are TGTGCCAGCAGCTCCGTAGTGCGGGAAAAACTGTTTTTT.

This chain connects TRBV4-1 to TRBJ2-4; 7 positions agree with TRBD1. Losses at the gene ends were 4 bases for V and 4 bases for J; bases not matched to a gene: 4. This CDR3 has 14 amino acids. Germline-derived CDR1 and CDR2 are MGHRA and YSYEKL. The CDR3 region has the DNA TGCGCCAGCAGCCCGCCGGGACAGAAAAACATTCAGTACTTC. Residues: CASSPPGQKNIQYF.

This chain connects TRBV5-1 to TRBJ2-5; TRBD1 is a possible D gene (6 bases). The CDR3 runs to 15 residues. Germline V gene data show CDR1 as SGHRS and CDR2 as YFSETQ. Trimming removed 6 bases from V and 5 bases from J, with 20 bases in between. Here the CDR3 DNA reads TGCGCCAGCACTTTGGGGCAGGGGATCAGGGAGACCCAGTACTTC. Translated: CASTLGQGIRETQYF.

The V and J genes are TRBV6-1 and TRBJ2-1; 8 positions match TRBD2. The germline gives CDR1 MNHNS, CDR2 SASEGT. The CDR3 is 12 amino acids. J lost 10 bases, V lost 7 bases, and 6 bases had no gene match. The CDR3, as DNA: TGTGCCAGCATCGGGAGGGGATGGGAGCAGTTCTTC. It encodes CASIGRGWEQFF.

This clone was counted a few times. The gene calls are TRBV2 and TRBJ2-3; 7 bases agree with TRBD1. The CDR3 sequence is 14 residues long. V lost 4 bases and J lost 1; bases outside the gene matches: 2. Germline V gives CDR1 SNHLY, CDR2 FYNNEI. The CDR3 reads CASSVTGRTDTQYF. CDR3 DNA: TGTGCCAGCAGTGTGACAGGGCGCACAGATACGCAGTATTTT.

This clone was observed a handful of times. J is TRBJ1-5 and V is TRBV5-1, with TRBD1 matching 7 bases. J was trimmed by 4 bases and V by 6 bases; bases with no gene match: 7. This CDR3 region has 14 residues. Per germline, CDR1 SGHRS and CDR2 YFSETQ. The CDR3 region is CASKEGTANQPQHF. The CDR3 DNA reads TGCGCCAGCAAAGAGGGGACAGCGAATCAGCCCCAGCATTTT.